What follows is one TCR beta chain and its context. The antigen it recognizes is unknown. Base qualities are not at hand, and no much larger clone is one base apart. Genomic DNA was isolated from the sorted cells so that the TCRbeta CDR3 region could be sequenced. TCRbeta CDR3 regions were sequenced using the immunoSEQ Assay. This is the immuneACCESS table as TCRdb keeps it, with only in-frame sequences that have V and J called. A part of the clones is gone; compared with another copy, unresolved V genes explain less than half, and the rest is unexplained. Present in this sample are more than 75,000 clones, around 84% of which were seen just once. The top ten clonotypes cover 1% to 1.3% of the sample. The data are from a study of OX40 agonist ivuxolimab in advanced cancers. The study in broad terms: Ivuxolimab was an agonistic, fully human IgG2 monoclonal antibody directed against OX40 (CD134), a costimulatory receptor. The paper covers the monotherapy dose-escalation part of the phase I ivuxolimab trial, which included N ≈ 52 patients. Peripheral TCRbeta sequencing was intended to test whether TCR sequence diversity was altered and clonal T-cell expansion was caused by ivuxolimab. Partial responses occurred in three dose-escalation patients: two with cutaneous melanoma and one with hepatocellular carcinoma. In the dose-escalation cohort, around 80% of patients were male, and the mean age was 60 years with a range of roughly 20 to 79. Patients were allowed to have had prior anti-PD-1, anti-PD-L1 or anti-CTLA-4 therapy, and around two fifths of the dose-escalation patients had been treated with checkpoint inhibitors. Intravenous ivuxolimab was administered to patients every 2 weeks at six dose levels: 0.01, 0.1, 0.3, 1.5, 3 and 10 mg/kg. Of the approximately 50 dose-escalation patients, hepatocellular carcinoma was present in approximately 20, melanoma in approximately 15, renal cell carcinoma in 9 and head and neck cancer in 9.

V is shortened by 3 bases, J by 0 bases, and the region joining them spans 9 bases. Measured from the cysteine to the phenylalanine, the CDR3 is 15 residues long. Only the CDR3 portion is preserved as DNA: 45 bases, with reading frame beginning at the first base. Looking up the germline V gene (reference sequence) yields CDR1 LNHNV and CDR2 YYDKDF. The trial excluded patients who had a history of autoimmune disease or who were on systemic immunosuppression. Peripheral blood for TCR sequencing was collected from all dose cohorts at baseline, on cycle 4 day 1, and on cycle 7 day 1. The samples were taken from a phase I, first-in-human, multicenter, open-label dose-escalation trial of ivuxolimab. The trial enrolled adults with locally advanced or metastatic head and neck squamous cell, hepatocellular, melanoma or renal cell carcinoma. Before TCR sequencing, CD4+ T cells and CD8+ T cells were sorted from peripheral blood as separate populations.

Study-wide conclusions, independent of this receptor: Antigen specificity was not determined for the clonally expanded peripheral T cells. Clonal expansion of both CD4+ and CD8+ blood T cells was observed from baseline to week 6 at doses 0.1 to 3.0 mg/kg. Low levels of normalized T-cell clonal expansion were also seen in some patients who did not respond. In the 0.1-3.0 mg/kg groups, partial responders were among the patients with the lowest normalized peripheral clonal expansion, particularly in CD8+ T cells. After ivuxolimab, more expanded clones were found on average in CD8+ T cells than in CD4+ T cells.

The sequence joins TRBV15 to TRBJ2-1; possibly the D gene is TRBD1, per 6 matching bases. The TCR comes from an adult with an advanced solid tumor such as melanoma, head and neck, liver or kidney cancer. The specimen comprised CD4+ or CD8+ T cells sorted from blood, sampled in a trial of the OX40 agonist ivuxolimab. CDR3 protein: CATSSLGGSYNEQFF. The bases are TGTGCCACCAGCAGTTTAGGGGGCTCCTACAATGAGCAGTTCTTC.